These 31 T cell receptor beta chains share one sample of origin, sequenced in a study of shared clonotypes between healthy human individuals. Here immunoSEQ multiplex PCR was the method, and the copy in TCRdb shows in-frame clones only, minus some. The repertoire holds about 2 million clones, about 95% seen once, with 0.85% to 1.3% in the top ten. Terminally differentiated effector memory CD45RA+ cells were excluded by CCR7 positive selection of CD45RO-negative cells. Input material: naive CD8+ T cells sorted from blood. These receptor sequences come from a man aged 18 to 30 in good health.

The chain couples TRBV5-1 to TRBJ1-6, with D unresolved. Germline CDR1 is SGHRS and CDR2 is YFSETQ. The CDR3 runs 13 residues. V lost 1 base and J lost 9, with 8 bases in between. The CDR3 spells CASSLTALSPLHF. The CDR3, as DNA: TGCGCCAGCAGCTTGACGGCCCTTTCACCCCTCCACTTT.

The CDR3 DNA sequence: TGTGCCAGCAGTTTATTTCCCGGGGTGGATTCACCCCTCCACTTT. Encoded protein: CASSLFPGVDSPLHF. The chain recombines TRBV27 with TRBJ1-6; unclear D gene. The CDR3 runs 15 residues. The germline V and J ends were trimmed by 1 base and 8 bases, with 12 bases remaining between them. Germline V gives CDR1 MNHEY, CDR2 SMNVEV (reference sequence).

The chain combines TRBV14 with TRBJ1-1; D is uncertain. Germline loops: CDR1 SGHDN, CDR2 FVKESK. The CDR3 has 18 amino acids. Deletions cut 3 bases from V and 5 bases from J, with 25 bases between. The DNA of the CDR3 is TGTGCCAGCAGCCAGTGGGGAGCTGGGCGCGTGGGTGCGACTGAAGCTTTCTTT. As protein: CASSQWGAGRVGATEAFF.

The V gene is TRBV7-9, the J gene TRBJ2-1; TRBD2 matches 8 bases. This CDR3 has 16 amino acids. Germline loops: CDR1 SEHNR, CDR2 FQNEAQ (reference sequence). V gave up 5 bases and J gave up 0 bases; unmatched junction bases: 6. CDR3 bases: TGTGCCAGCAGCCCCGGGAGGGACCTCTCCTACAATGAGCAGTTCTTC. Translating gives CASSPGRDLSYNEQFF. Full variable domain (missing parts from reference TRBV7-9 and TRBJ2-1): DTGVSQNPRHKITKRGQNVTFRCDPISEHNRLYWYRQTLGQGPEFLTYFQNEAQLEKSRLLSDRFSAERPKGSFSTLEIQRTEQGDSAMYLCASSPGRDLSYNEQFFGPGTRLTVL.

Comment on this clone: In the same sample, other DNA sequences code for this CDR3. This chain's CDR3 is CASSYAGNTEAFF. The CDR3 region has the DNA TGTGCCAGCAGTTACGCGGGCAACACTGAAGCTTTCTTT. The rearrangement joins TRBV6-5 to TRBJ1-1; D gene ambiguous. The length of the CDR3 is 13 residues. Trimming shortened V by 2 bases and J by 2 bases, and 6 bases separated the two germline ends. Germline V CDR1 and CDR2: MNHEY, SVGAGI.

V usage is TRBV9 and J usage is TRBJ1-6; tentatively, D is TRBD1 (5 bases). Trimming shortened V by 3 bases and J by 8 bases, and 15 bases separated the two germline ends. Germline lookup yields CDR1 SGDLS and CDR2 YYNGEE. This CDR3 is 15 amino acids long. The CDR3 loop reads CASSDNPGFYSPLHF. The CDR3, as DNA: TGTGCCAGCAGCGACAACCCAGGGTTTTATTCACCCCTCCACTTT.

The J gene is TRBJ2-5, the V gene TRBV4-1; 10 bases fit TRBD1. The CDR3 runs 12 residues. The germline V gene encodes CDR1 MGHRA and CDR2 YSYEKL. J gave up 5 bases and V 6 bases, and 0 bases lay outside the gene matches. CDR3 coding DNA: TGCGCCAGCAGGGGACAGGGGGAGACCCAGTACTTC. Translated, it gives CASRGQGETQYF.

On this clone itself: The same CDR3 also results from other DNA sequences found in this sample. The chain carries TRBV7-9 and TRBJ1-2, with 7 positions matching TRBD1. Germline CDR1 reads SEHNR; CDR2 reads FQNEAQ (reference sequence). This CDR3 contains 13 residues. V lost 4 bases, J lost 4 bases, and 3 bases stayed unmatched. CDR3 sequence (DNA): TGTGCCAGCAGCTCCGGGACAGTCTATGGCTACACCTTC. This translates into CASSSGTVYGYTF.

The rearrangement joins TRBV5-4 to TRBJ2-1; 11 positions agree with TRBD2. J gave up 6 bases and V 5 bases, and 7 bases lay outside the gene matches. The CDR3 length is 15 residues. Germline V gene sequence: CDR1 SGHNT, CDR2 YYREEE (reference sequence). The CDR3 DNA reads as TGTGCCAGCAGTTTCGTACTAGCGGGAGTCAATGAGCAGTTCTTC. It specifies CASSFVLAGVNEQFF. Drawing the rest from reference TRBV5-4 and TRBJ2-1, the complete variable domain is ETGVTQSPTHLIKTRGQQVTLRCSSQSGHNTVSWYQQALGQGPQFIFQYYREEENGRGNFPPRFSGLQFPNYSSELNVNALELDDSALYLCASSFVLAGVNEQFFGPGTRLTVL.

The J gene is TRBJ2-5, the V gene TRBV7-3; D remains ambiguous. Trimming pared 1 base from V and 2 bases from J, leaving 14 bases between. Germline V gene data show CDR1 as SGHTA and CDR2 as FQGTGA. The CDR3 extends over 16 amino acids. The CDR3 reads CASSLIAGLRQETQYF. Here the CDR3 DNA reads TGTGCCAGCAGCTTAATAGCTGGGCTGAGACAAGAGACCCAGTACTTC.

The V call is TRBV13, the J call TRBJ1-5; D uncertain. The V end lost 2 bases, the J end lost 0 bases, and 11 bases lay between the germline ends. This CDR3 has 16 residues. Germline V lookup: CDR1 PRHDT, CDR2 FYEKMQ (reference sequence). The CDR3, as DNA: TGTGCCAGCAGCTTAAGAAGAGGTTCTAGCAATCAGCCCCAGCATTTT. It encodes CASSLRRGSSNQPQHF.

To note about this clone: Within the sample, other DNA sequences also encode this same CDR3. The chain couples TRBV28 to TRBJ1-6; D remains unclear. Germline-derived CDR1 and CDR2 are MDHEN and SYDVKM. Between the trimmed V and J ends, which lost 1 base and 1 base, there was a span of 8 bases. This CDR3 contains 16 residues. In DNA, the CDR3 is TGTGCCAGCAGTTTATCAGGAGCGTCCTATAATTCACCCCTCCACTTT. It codes for CASSLSGASYNSPLHF. The variable domain in full, completed from reference TRBV28 and TRBJ1-6, reads DVKVTQSSRYLVKRTGEKVFLECVQDMDHENMFWYRQDPGLGLRLIYFSYDVKMKEKGDIPEGYSVSREKKERFSLILESASTNQTSMYLCASSLSGASYNSPLHFGNGTRLTVT.

V and J are TRBV15 and TRBJ1-6; D is undetermined. This CDR3 has 14 amino acids. Looked up from germline, CDR1 is LNHNV and CDR2 is YYDKDF (reference sequence). V was shortened by 4 bases and J by 7 bases, with 11 bases between the two germline ends. CDR3 DNA sequence: TGTGCCACCAGCATGCAGAGTGGCAATTCACCCCTCCACTTT. Amino acids: CATSMQSGNSPLHF. The variable domain in full, with the rest retrieved from reference TRBV15 and TRBJ1-6, is DAMVIQNPRYQVTQFGKPVTLSCSQTLNHNVMYWYQQKSSQAPKLLFHYYDKDFNNEADTPDNFQSRRPNTSFCFLDIRSPGLGDTAMYLCATSMQSGNSPLHFGNGTRLTVT.

The chain couples TRBV6-6 to TRBJ2-1, with a weak D call TRBD2 (5 bases). The CDR3 extends over 11 amino acids. V was trimmed by 7 bases and J by 8 bases, leaving 9 bases between them. CDR1 is MNHNY and CDR2 is SVGAGI in the germline V gene (reference sequence). Written as DNA, the CDR3 is TGTGCCAGCACGATTAGCGATGAGCAGTTCTTC. This codes for CASTISDEQFF.

This chain connects TRBV7-9 to TRBJ2-4, with 7 bases fitting TRBD1. Germline CDR1 and CDR2: SEHNR and FQNEAQ (reference sequence). The CDR3 consists of 17 residues. V lost 6 bases and J lost 0; bases outside the gene matches: 11. This chain's CDR3 is CASSTTGAPRAKNIQYF. The CDR3 region has the DNA TGTGCCAGCAGTACAACAGGGGCCCCGAGAGCCAAAAACATTCAGTACTTC. The complete variable domain, with remaining parts taken from reference TRBV7-9 and TRBJ2-4, reads DTGVSQNPRHKITKRGQNVTFRCDPISEHNRLYWYRQTLGQGPEFLTYFQNEAQLEKSRLLSDRFSAERPKGSFSTLEIQRTEQGDSAMYLCASSTTGAPRAKNIQYFGAGTRLSVL.

This clone came up once. V usage is TRBV27 and J usage is TRBJ1-5, with D possibly TRBD1 on 5 matching bases. The germline gives CDR1 MNHEY, CDR2 SMNVEV (reference sequence). This CDR3 contains 14 residues. Deletions cut 5 bases from V and 3 bases from J, with 11 bases between. The CDR3 DNA reads as TGTGCCAGCAGTACTCAGGGAGCCAATCAGCCCCAGCATTTT. It is translated as CASSTQGANQPQHF.

The rearrangement uses TRBV6-6 and TRBJ2-7; TRBD1 matches 12 bases. Looked up from germline, CDR1 is MNHNY and CDR2 is SVGAGI (reference sequence). V shed 2 bases and J 8 bases; nucleotides not matched to a gene: 7. The length of the CDR3 is 15 residues. This chain's CDR3 is CASSYGGQGAHKQYF. Here the CDR3 DNA reads TGTGCCAGCAGTTACGGGGGACAGGGGGCCCACAAGCAGTACTTC.

This clone has a single count. The rearrangement links TRBV19 to TRBJ2-7; 10 nucleotides match TRBD1. Germline V gene lookup returns CDR1 LNHDA and CDR2 SQIVND (reference sequence). This CDR3 region has 14 residues. V dropped 8 bases and J dropped 0; count of bases not matched to a gene: 4. The CDR3 DNA reads as TGTGCCAGTGCGGGACAGGGGCACTCCTACGAGCAGTACTTC. Its translation is CASAGQGHSYEQYF.

V usage is TRBV5-4 and J usage is TRBJ2-7, with TRBD1 matching 7 bases. The CDR3 totals 13 residues. J was trimmed by 5 bases and V by 2 bases; bases with no gene match: 4. In germline, CDR1 is SGHNT, CDR2 YYREEE (reference sequence). The CDR3 bases are TGTGCCAGCAGCTTTCAGGGGGTTCACGAGCAGTACTTC. It specifies CASSFQGVHEQYF.

The CDR3 reads CASSLDLPWSSYNEQFF. CDR3 in DNA: TGTGCCAGCAGCTTAGACCTCCCCTGGAGCTCCTACAATGAGCAGTTCTTC. The gene calls are TRBV7-2 and TRBJ2-1; D unresolved. V shed 1 base and J shed 0 bases, with 13 bases lying between them. This CDR3 has 17 amino acids. The germline V gene encodes CDR1 SGHTA and CDR2 FQGNSA.

The chain links TRBV5-5 to TRBJ1-1, with 10 positions matching TRBD1. This CDR3 is 15 amino acids long. Germline V CDR1 and CDR2: SGHKS, YYEKEE (reference sequence). J lost 5 bases, V lost 4 bases, and 8 bases had no gene match. CDR3 in DNA: TGTGCCAGCAGCCTGCGACAGGGGGCGAGAACTGAAGCTTTCTTT. It codes for CASSLRQGARTEAFF.

Of note for this clone: Distinct nucleotide sequences in the sample also encode this CDR3. The gene calls are TRBV19 and TRBJ2-7; 8 nucleotides agree with TRBD1. V trimming: 5 bases; J trimming: 3 bases; junction bases outside the gene matches: 3. CDR3 size: 13 residues. The V gene's germline CDR1 is LNHDA and CDR2 SQIVND (reference sequence). In DNA, the CDR3 is TGTGCCAGTAGTTTCGGGACAGGCTACGAGCAGTACTTC. Translated, it gives CASSFGTGYEQYF. The variable domain in full, with the rest retrieved from reference TRBV19 and TRBJ2-7, is DGGITQSPKYLFRKEGQNVTLSCEQNLNHDAMYWYRQDPGQGLRLIYYSQIVNDFQKGDIAEGYSVSREKKESFPLTVTSAQKNPTAFYLCASSFGTGYEQYFGPGTRLTVT.

This clone was seen a handful of times. The genes are TRBV6-5 and TRBJ1-5; 8 bases match TRBD1. The V and J ends lost 6 bases and 1 base, in that order; junction bases with no gene match: 2. The V gene's germline CDR1 is MNHEY and CDR2 SVGAGI. The CDR3 loop spans 14 amino acids. The CDR3 sequence: CASRDRASNQPQHF. The CDR3 region has the DNA TGTGCCAGCAGGGACAGGGCGAGCAATCAGCCCCAGCATTTT.

The table lists this clone with a count of one. V gene TRBV11-2 combines with J gene TRBJ2-3; a weak D match, TRBD2 (5 bases). V lost 11 bases to trimming and J lost 0 bases, with 18 bases between them. This CDR3 has 15 amino acids. Germline V lookup: CDR1 SGHAT, CDR2 FQNNGV. CDR3 bases: TGTGCCTCAGTACTAGAAAGCCTTAGCACAGATACGCAGTATTTT. This gives the protein CASVLESLSTDTQYF.

CDR3 residues: CASSLKGGAGRIEYGYTF. The CDR3 DNA sequence: TGTGCCAGCAGCCTCAAGGGGGGAGCGGGACGGATCGAGTATGGCTACACCTTC. The chain joins TRBV5-6 to TRBJ1-2, with D possibly TRBD1 on 6 matching bases. CDR1 and CDR2 from the germline V gene are SGHDT and YYEEEE. The CDR3 sequence is 18 residues long. V was trimmed by 4 bases and J by 5 bases, leaving 27 bases between them.

As concerns this clone: Other DNA variants within this sample encode the same CDR3. The rearrangement links TRBV4-3 to TRBJ2-7; tentatively, D is TRBD2 (5 bases). Trimming shortened V by 0 bases and J by 3 bases, and 9 bases separated the two germline ends. There are 14 residues in the CDR3. CDR1 is LGHNA, CDR2 YSLEER, per germline. DNA for the CDR3: TGCGCCAGCAGCCAAGACCGGGGATACTACGAGCAGTACTTC. Amino acids: CASSQDRGYYEQYF.

CDR3 protein: CASTLGPFTEAFF. The CDR3 coding sequence is TGTGCCAGCACTTTGGGGCCGTTCACTGAAGCTTTCTTT. The V call is TRBV2, the J call TRBJ1-1; tentative D call: TRBD1 (5 bases). Germline CDR1 is SNHLY and CDR2 is FYNNEI. There are 13 residues in the CDR3. V was trimmed by 7 bases and J by 4 bases, leaving 13 bases between them.

The V call is TRBV9, the J call TRBJ2-7; tentatively, D is TRBD2 (6 bases). CDR1 is SGDLS and CDR2 is YYNGEE in the germline V gene. This CDR3 is built from 13 residues. Trimming took 3 bases from V and 3 from J, leaving 10 bases between them. The CDR3 sequence is CASSGGDGYEQYF. CDR3 DNA: TGTGCCAGCAGCGGGGGGGACGGCTACGAGCAGTACTTC.

In this sample, this clone turned up once. The V call is TRBV7-9, the J call TRBJ1-1, with D hard to call. There are 12 residues in the CDR3. Per the germline V gene, CDR1 is SEHNR and CDR2 is FQNEAQ (reference sequence). V gave up 1 base and J gave up 7 bases, with 7 bases separating them. Written as DNA, the CDR3 is TGTGCCAGCAGCTTAGGGCTGGGTGAAGCTTTCTTT. It encodes CASSLGLGEAFF.

This chain links TRBV12-5 with TRBJ1-4; D might be TRBD1 (5 bases). Trimming removed 5 bases at V and 8 bases at J, with 12 bases between. There are 13 residues in the CDR3. Germline CDR1 is LGHNT and CDR2 is FRNRAP. CDR3 region: CASGPPGYEKLFF. CDR3 sequence (DNA): TGTGCTAGTGGTCCCCCAGGGTACGAAAAACTGTTTTTT. The whole variable domain, filled in from reference TRBV12-5 and TRBJ1-4, reads DARVTQTPRHKVTEMGQEVTMRCQPILGHNTVFWYRQTMMQGLELLAYFRNRAPLDDSGMPKDRFSAEMPDATLATLKIQPSEPRDSAVYFCASGPPGYEKLFFGSGTQLSVL.

DNA for the CDR3: TGTGCCAGCAGCGGCCGGGACAGGGTACCAAATCAGCCCCAGCATTTT. This translates into CASSGRDRVPNQPQHF. The chain uses TRBV21-1 and TRBJ1-5; the D call TRBD1 from the table was never checked on the DNA. TRBV21-1 is marked as a pseudogene. CDR3 size: 16 residues.